These 19 T cell receptor beta chains were all obtained from the same sample, sequenced in a study of control samples from healthy donors and cancer patients. Here immunoSEQ multiplex PCR was the method, and the copy in TCRdb shows in-frame clones only, minus some. Here the sample spans 95,000 to 150,000 clones, around 87% being singletons. Source material: blood. The receptors were gathered from a man between 60 and 75 years old in good health.

This rearrangement joins TRBV6-7 to TRBJ1-5, with D maybe TRBD1 (6 bases). TRBV6-7 is filed as an ORF, its function uncertain. CDR3 length: 22 residues. Trimming removed 0 bases from V and 1 base from J, with 28 bases in between. CDR3 coding DNA: TGTGCCAGCAGTTACTCCCTTGTGGGGACAACTCCTCATCCGGGGAGCAATCAGCCCCAGCATTTT. This gives the protein CASSYSLVGTTPHPGSNQPQHF.

The chain combines TRBV5-1 with TRBJ2-1; 11 bases agree with TRBD1. V trimming: 4 bases; J trimming: 10 bases; junction bases outside the gene matches: 13. Germline V gene lookup returns CDR1 SGHRS and CDR2 YFSETQ. There are 16 residues in the CDR3. The CDR3 protein is CASSPEPGTGGDEQFF. Written as DNA, the CDR3 is TGCGCCAGCAGCCCGGAACCCGGGACAGGGGGGGACGAGCAGTTCTTC.

In its sample, this clone was seen a few times. V gene TRBV4-1 combines with J gene TRBJ1-5, with TRBD1 as a possible D gene (5 bases). The germline V and J ends were trimmed by 4 bases and 7 bases, with 14 bases remaining between them. CDR3 length equals 14 residues. CDR1 and CDR2 from the germline V gene are MGHRA and YSYEKL. CDR3 sequence: CASSPLAGVQPQHF. DNA of the CDR3: TGCGCCAGCAGCCCGCTCGCGGGGGTCCAGCCCCAGCATTTT.

V usage is TRBV18 and J usage is TRBJ1-1, with D possibly matching TRBD1 (6 bases). V lost 2 bases to trimming and J lost 4 bases, with 11 bases between them. The germline gives CDR1 KGHSH, CDR2 LQKENI. The CDR3 has 14 amino acids. The CDR3 DNA follows: TGTGCCAGCTCACCATCCACAGGGAGCACTGAAGCTTTCTTT. It yields the protein CASSPSTGSTEAFF.

V gene TRBV19 combines with J gene TRBJ1-6, with unresolved D. V lost 3 bases and J lost 7, with 10 bases in between. This CDR3 is built from 14 residues. CDR1 is LNHDA, CDR2 SQIVND, per germline (reference sequence). CDR3 nucleotide sequence: TGTGCCAGTAGTATTGGGGTAGTCAATTCACCCCTCCACTTT. Amino acids: CASSIGVVNSPLHF.

Comment on this clone: The sample carries other DNA sequences with the same CDR3. The CDR3 loop is CASSQGLAADTQYF. In DNA form, the CDR3 reads TGTGCCAGCAGCCAAGGACTAGCTGCAGATACGCAGTATTTT. This chain joins TRBV3-1 (or the pseudogene TRBV3-2) and TRBJ2-3; TRBD2 matches 7 bases. The CDR3 runs to 14 residues. Germline V gene data show CDR1 as LGHDT and CDR2 as YNNKEL (reference sequence). The junction had 2 bases not matched to a gene; V was cut back by 1 base and J by 4 bases.

The chain uses TRBV27 and TRBJ1-3, with a tentative D call TRBD1 (5 bases). V was shortened by 5 bases and J by 0 bases, with 11 bases between the two germline ends. CDR1 and CDR2 from the germline V gene are MNHEY and SMNVEV (reference sequence). The CDR3 is made up of 15 amino acids. The CDR3 nucleotides are TGTGCCAGCAGTCCGGACACCTTCTCTGGAAACACCATATATTTT. Its translation: CASSPDTFSGNTIYF.

The V gene is TRBV3-1 (or the pseudogene TRBV3-2), the J gene TRBJ2-3, with D perhaps TRBD1 or TRBD2 (7 bases each). Trimming left V 4 bases short and J 0 bases short, with 14 bases between. This CDR3 region has 16 residues. Germline V gives CDR1 LGHDT, CDR2 YNNKEL (reference sequence). CDR3: CASSPRGGSSTDTQYF. Written as DNA, the CDR3 is TGTGCCAGCAGCCCCAGGGGGGGCTCTAGCACAGATACGCAGTATTTT.

The CDR3 DNA reads TGCGCCAGCAGCCTCGGAGGTAATGAAAAACTGTTTTTT. Its translation: CASSLGGNEKLFF. The chain links TRBV5-1 to TRBJ1-4; D gene unclear. V lost 4 bases and J 4 bases, leaving 8 bases between the germline ends. Germline CDR1 SGHRS, CDR2 YFSETQ. The length of the CDR3 is 13 residues. Full variable domain (outside the CDR3, taken from reference TRBV5-1 and TRBJ1-4): KAGVTQTPRYLIKTRGQQVTLSCSPISGHRSVSWYQQTPGQGLQFLFEYFSETQRNKGNFPGRFSGRQFSNSRSEMNVSTLELGDSALYLCASSLGGNEKLFFGSGTQLSVL.

The CDR3 spells CASSIGGLAGGREQFF. The CDR3 DNA sequence: TGTGCCAGTAGTATAGGAGGACTAGCGGGGGGGCGGGAGCAGTTCTTC. This chain connects TRBV19 to TRBJ2-1; 15 bases match TRBD2. In germline, CDR1 is LNHDA, CDR2 SQIVND (reference sequence). The CDR3 is 16 residues long. The junction had 5 bases not matched to a gene; V was cut back by 1 base and J by 10 bases.

J is TRBJ1-2 and V is TRBV7-2; D might be TRBD1 (5 bases). CDR3 size: 14 residues. The V end lost 1 base, the J end lost 2 bases, and 8 bases lay between the germline ends. The germline CDR1 and CDR2 sequences are SGHTA and FQGNSA. The CDR3 is CASSLVKGNYGYTF. CDR3 bases: TGTGCCAGCAGCTTAGTTAAGGGGAACTATGGCTACACCTTC.

The gene calls are TRBV28 and TRBJ1-1; no definite D call. The germline V gene encodes CDR1 MDHEN and CDR2 SYDVKM. V lost 6 bases to trimming and J lost 1 base, with 9 bases between them. The CDR3 is 13 residues long. The CDR3 region is CASRSGGNTEAFF. Here the CDR3 DNA reads TGTGCCAGCAGATCGGGAGGGAACACTGAAGCTTTCTTT.

V gene TRBV6-5 combines with J gene TRBJ2-1; 13 bases are shared with TRBD2. CDR3 length: 14 amino acids. CDR1 and CDR2 from the germline V gene are MNHEY and SVGAGI. With 2 bases clipped from V and 12 bases from J, the junction kept 4 bases outside the gene matches. CDR3 amino acids: CASSYRGTSGMQFF. The CDR3 bases are TGTGCCAGCAGTTACAGGGGGACTAGCGGGATGCAGTTCTTC.

The chain carries TRBV4-2 and TRBJ2-3; 8 nucleotides line up with TRBD2. The CDR3 covers 18 residues. V dropped 0 bases and J dropped 2; count of bases not matched to a gene: 10. Germline assignment: CDR1 LGHNA and CDR2 YNFKEQ. CDR3 in DNA: TGTGCCAGCAGCCAAGAATCTCCACCGGGGGGGGTCACAGATACGCAGTATTTT. Residues: CASSQESPPGGVTDTQYF.

The V call is TRBV19, the J call TRBJ1-5, with 7 bases identical to TRBD1. V lost 4 bases and J lost 0; bases outside the gene matches: 6. This CDR3 is built from 16 residues. Germline values: CDR1 LNHDA, CDR2 SQIVND (reference sequence). CDR3 nucleotides: TGTGCCAGTAGTACGACCGGGACAGATAGCAATCAGCCCCAGCATTTT. As protein: CASSTTGTDSNQPQHF.

The chain has TRBV5-1 and TRBJ2-3; TRBD1 is a possible D gene (6 bases). Germline V CDR1 and CDR2: SGHRS, YFSETQ. The CDR3 is 14 residues long. V gave up 5 bases and J gave up 4 bases, with 14 bases separating them. Here the CDR3 reads CASREMDSSDTQYF. As DNA, the CDR3 is TGCGCCAGCAGAGAAATGGACAGTTCAGATACGCAGTATTTT.

The V and J genes are TRBV7-3 and TRBJ1-2, with 12 nucleotides matching TRBD1. The CDR3 is 15 amino acids. After removal of 2 bases from V and 5 bases from J, the junction contained 3 bases not matched to a gene. CDR1 is SGHTA and CDR2 is FQGTGA in the germline V gene. The CDR3 DNA follows: TGTGCCAGCAGCTTACAGGGACAGGGGGCGTATGGCTACACCTTC. Translated, it gives CASSLQGQGAYGYTF.

V and J are TRBV28 and TRBJ1-6; TRBD1 might be the D (5 bases). Germline V gene lookup returns CDR1 MDHEN and CDR2 SYDVKM. Trimming took 3 bases from V and 4 from J, leaving 7 bases between them. CDR3 length: 14 residues. CDR3 protein: CASSFGTYNSPLHF. The CDR3 nucleotides are TGTGCCAGCAGTTTCGGGACTTATAATTCACCCCTCCACTTT.

Only one count was recorded for this clone. The rearrangement uses TRBV9 and TRBJ2-6; 10 bases fit TRBD1. CDR1 is SGDLS and CDR2 is YYNGEE in the germline V gene. V trimming: 4 bases; J trimming: 1 base; junction bases outside the gene matches: 5. The CDR3 has 17 residues. This chain's CDR3 is CASSPGTGVSGANVLTF. The CDR3 region has the DNA TGTGCCAGCAGCCCCGGGACAGGGGTATCTGGGGCCAACGTCCTGACTTTC.